The 11 T cell receptor beta chains in this list originate from one sample, sequenced in a study of T cell repertoires in cytomegalovirus infection. These receptors' targets are unknown. TCRdb re-called the reads through MiXCR, storing one row per CDR3 protein. Seen here are about 830,000 distinct CDR3 sequences, over 25% observed once, and the top ten hold around an eighth. The sample consisted of cultured CD8+ T cells from PBMCs, taken from culture after CMV antigen stimulation. The receptor source for this set is a human donor in good health (CMV status not recorded). Some clones in this sample may be carry-over from other donors' samples.

This clonotype was recorded a few times. The chain employs TRBV7-9 and TRBJ2-5; 12 bases map to TRBD2. Germline loops: CDR1 SEHNR, CDR2 FQNEAQ (reference sequence). This CDR3 spans 16 amino acids. Trimming at V came to 6 bases and at J to 5 bases, leaving 10 bases not matched to a gene. Written as DNA, the CDR3 is TGTGCCAGCAGTTCCGGACTAGCGGGGAGAAAGGAGACCCAGTACTTC. As protein: CASSSGLAGRKETQYF.

The V and J genes are TRBV7-9 and TRBJ2-5, with 7 bases lining up with TRBD1. Germline V gene data show CDR1 as SEHNR and CDR2 as FQNEAQ (reference sequence). The CDR3 is 15 residues long. Unmatched junction bases numbered 11, after V lost 5 bases and J lost 5 bases. The CDR3 DNA follows: TGTGCCAGCAGCGTACAACAGGGGTACGATGAGACCCAGTACTTC. It encodes CASSVQQGYDETQYF.

This chain links TRBV11-3 with TRBJ2-5; no definite D call. With 1 base removed from V and 5 bases from J, the gap between germline ends came to 14 bases. Per germline, CDR1 SGHNT and CDR2 YENEEA. CDR3 length equals 15 residues. CDR3 region: CASSLGFSKLETQYF. CDR3 in DNA: TGTGCCAGCAGCTTAGGCTTTAGCAAATTGGAGACCCAGTACTTC.

The CDR3 sequence: CASSPPAVTDTQYF. DNA of the CDR3: TGTGCCAGCTCACCACCCGCCGTCACAGATACGCAGTATTTT. This sequence joins TRBV18 and TRBJ2-3; D gene ambiguous. The CDR3 spans 14 residues. Germline loops: CDR1 KGHSH, CDR2 LQKENI. The V gene lost 0 bases and the J gene lost 2 bases, with 6 bases spanning the gap. Full variable domain (remainder filled in from reference TRBV18 and TRBJ2-3): NAGVMQNPRHLVRRRGQEARLRCSPMKGHSHVYWYRQLPEEGLKFMVYLQKENIIDESGMPKERFSAEFPKEGPSILRIQQVVRGDSAAYFCASSPPAVTDTQYFGPGTRLTVL.

V gene TRBV19 combines with J gene TRBJ2-3; D is undetermined. The CDR3 is 13 residues long. V was cut by 8 bases and J by 0 bases, with 9 bases left in between. Germline V gene data show CDR1 as LNHDA and CDR2 as SQIVND (reference sequence). The CDR3 coding sequence is TGTGCCAGTGACCACTCCAGCACAGATACGCAGTATTTT. As protein: CASDHSSTDTQYF. Supplemented by reference TRBV19 and TRBJ2-3, the full variable domain reads DGGITQSPKYLFRKEGQNVTLSCEQNLNHDAMYWYRQDPGQGLRLIYYSQIVNDFQKGDIAEGYSVSREKKESFPLTVTSAQKNPTAFYLCASDHSSTDTQYFGPGTRLTVL.

V gene TRBV15 combines with J gene TRBJ2-1; no clear D gene. V was cut by 6 bases and J by 7 bases, with 10 bases left in between. The CDR3 has 12 amino acids. CDR1 is LNHNV and CDR2 is YYDKDF in the germline V gene (reference sequence). CDR3 sequence: CATRTNGNEQFF. The CDR3 DNA reads as TGTGCCACCAGGACGAACGGGAATGAGCAGTTCTTC.

The chain joins TRBV2 to TRBJ1-2; D call uncertain. Looked up from germline, CDR1 is SNHLY and CDR2 is FYNNEI. V lost 8 bases and J lost 5, with 9 bases in between. The CDR3 is made up of 11 amino acids. The CDR3 loop is CASPASYGYTF. The CDR3 DNA is TGTGCCAGCCCCGCAAGTTATGGCTACACCTTC. Full variable domain (outside the CDR3, taken from reference TRBV2 and TRBJ1-2): EPEVTQTPSHQVTQMGQEVILRCVPISNHLYFYWYRQILGQKVEFLVSFYNNEISEKSEIFDDQFSVERPDGSNFTLKIRSTKLEDSAMYFCASPASYGYTFGSGTRLTVV.

The chain combines TRBV6-2 or TRBV6-3 with TRBJ1-5; D is undetermined. Trimming removed 2 bases from V and 0 bases from J, with 14 bases in between. The CDR3 consists of 17 residues. CDR1 and CDR2 from the germline V gene are MNHEY and SVGEGT. CDR3 DNA: TGTGCCAGCAGTTACATCGACCGGCCCTATAGCAATCAGCCCCAGCATTTT. Translation gives CASSYIDRPYSNQPQHF.

The table lists this clonotype with many counts. The gene calls are TRBV7-9 and TRBJ1-1; D may be TRBD1 (5 bases). The V and J ends lost 3 bases and 1 base respectively, with 15 bases between them. There are 16 residues in the CDR3. Per germline, CDR1 SEHNR and CDR2 FQNEAQ (reference sequence). DNA for the CDR3: TGTGCCAGCAGCTTGAGAAGGGGATCAAGGAACACTGAAGCTTTCTTT. Its translation: CASSLRRGSRNTEAFF.

This CDR3 reads CASSEWSGSYNEQFF. The CDR3 nucleotides read TGTGCCAGCAGTGAATGGTCAGGATCTTACAATGAGCAGTTCTTC. The V and J genes are TRBV6-1 and TRBJ2-1, with no clear D. Germline V gives CDR1 MNHNS, CDR2 SASEGT. The CDR3 consists of 15 residues. V was shortened by 2 bases and J by 4 bases, with 12 bases between the two germline ends.

The rearrangement uses TRBV7-9 and TRBJ2-6; TRBD2 agrees at 11 bases. Losses at the gene ends were 6 bases for V and 5 bases for J; bases not matched to a gene: 9. The germline V gene has CDR1 SEHNR and CDR2 FQNEAQ (reference sequence). The CDR3 loop spans 17 amino acids. CDR3 nucleotides: TGTGCCAGCAGAATTAGCGGGGGGGCCTTGTGGGCCAACGTCCTGACTTTC. Protein: CASRISGGALWANVLTF.